This TCR beta chain was recovered during a study of T cells in localized non-small cell lung cancer. Profiling relied on immunoSEQ multiplex PCR, and the TCRdb table lists in-frame clones only, not all of them. Of about 35,000 clones listed, around 93% are singletons. Findings and caveats of the study: Adjacent lung tissue had a median approximately 61 of the top 100 clones found in the tumor. Higher T cell density in the blood was associated with longer overall survival, whereas higher adjacent-lung clonality associated with shorter survival.

The CDR3 is 19 residues long. Germline loops: CDR1 MDHEN, CDR2 SYDVKM. Trimming shortened V by 2 bases and J by 2 bases, and 21 bases separated the two germline ends. In the case of this clone: No antigen is known for it.

The TCR comes from a female donor of 60 years or more with stage II lung adenocarcinoma. The rearrangement links TRBV28 to TRBJ1-4, with a possible D match to TRBD1 (5 bases). This specimen consisted of peripheral blood mononuclear cells, obtained before any cancer treatment. This CDR3 reads CASSLRPGRLKITNEKLFF. The CDR3 nucleotides read TGTGCCAGCAGTTTAAGGCCAGGGAGGTTAAAAATTACTAATGAAAAACTGTTTTTT. Using reference TRBV28 and TRBJ1-4 for the parts outside the CDR3, the full variable domain is DVKVTQSSRYLVKRTGEKVFLECVQDMDHENMFWYRQDPGLGLRLIYFSYDVKMKEKGDIPEGYSVSREKKERFSLILESASTNQTSMYLCASSLRPGRLKITNEKLFFGSGTQLSVL.